What follows describes a single T cell receptor beta chain. Its antigen is still unknown. These data are taken from a study of cytomegalovirus exposure and HLA in healthy donors. Overall study: HLA-typed donors were the source of approximately 86 million unique TCRs held in an early data release. Study outcomes and limitations: TCR beta sequences reportedly predicted most subjects' HLA-A and HLA-B alleles accurately. An observed cluster of highly shared sequence variants was recorded as a likely sequencing artifact. Researchers catalogued 150 or so TCR beta chains as cytomegalovirus-associated.

This CDR3 is 13 amino acids long. V was cut by 4 bases and J by 0 bases, with 6 bases left in between. Germline V gene data show CDR1 as SGHRS and CDR2 as YFSETQ. PCR used 60 Vbeta primers and 13 Jbeta primers. The method was immunoSEQ multiplex PCR; TCRdb's version includes in-frame clones alone and lacks a portion of them. The sample contains about 190,000 clones, approximately 82% of which appear only once. This rearrangement joins TRBV5-1 to TRBJ2-3; the D is unclear. The sequence came from a man in his forties or fifties in good health and CMV-seropositive. The sample was PBMCs. The CDR3 DNA follows: TGCGCCAGCAGCCTTTCTAGCACAGATACGCAGTATTTT. Translating gives CASSLSSTDTQYF.